This TCR beta chain was sequenced in a study of T cell repertoires in cytomegalovirus infection. Points from the study as a whole: CMV-specific TCR beta clonotypes restricted by HLA-C dominated the ex vivo response.

TCRdb itself ran the reads through MiXCR, one entry per CDR3 protein. The sample lists hundreds of thousands of distinct CDR3 sequences, approximately 33% occurring once. To note about this clonotype: What it binds is not known.

The CDR3 sequence is 13 residues long. Germline assignment: CDR1 SQVTM and CDR2 ANQGSEA. Trimming at V came to 6 bases and at J to 8 bases, leaving 7 bases not matched to a gene. This TCR was recovered from a human donor in good health (CMV status not recorded). Some clones in this sample may be carry-over from other donors' samples. This chain connects TRBV29-1 to TRBJ1-4, with 9 bases fitting TRBD1. This specimen consisted of cultured PBMCs, obtained from culture after CMV antigen stimulation. The CDR3 nucleotides read TGCAGCGTCGGAACAGGGGGCCAAGAAAAACTGTTTTTT. Its translation: CSVGTGGQEKLFF.